These 18 T cell receptor beta chains were sequenced from one sample in a study of blood T cell repertoires in COVID-19. Profiling relied on immunoSEQ multiplex PCR, and the TCRdb table lists in-frame clones only, not all of them. This table holds about 240,000 clones, approximately 83% found once. The source material was peripheral blood. The receptors were sampled from a human donor in a cohort sampled during active COVID-19.

A few counts support this clone. In DNA form, the CDR3 reads TGTGCCATCAGTGCGACACAGGGTACCACTGAAGCTTTCTTT. This gives the protein CAISATQGTTEAFF. The chain has TRBV10-3 and TRBJ1-1; D perhaps matches TRBD1 (6 bases). Germline lookup yields CDR1 ENHRY and CDR2 SYGVKD. The CDR3 loop spans 14 amino acids. V dropped 4 bases and J dropped 4 bases, with 13 bases sitting between them.

The genes are TRBV18 and TRBJ1-6, with 8 bases matching TRBD1. CDR3 length equals 14 residues. The junction had 8 bases not matched to a gene; V was cut back by 6 bases and J by 10 bases. Germline values: CDR1 KGHSH, CDR2 LQKENI. The CDR3 nucleotides are TGTGCCAGCTCCGTGACAGGGGACGGATCACCCCTCCACTTT. Translated, it gives CASSVTGDGSPLHF.

This clone was recorded only once. V is TRBV2 and J is TRBJ1-2, with D tentatively TRBD1 (5 bases). V shed 8 bases and J shed 6 bases, with 28 bases lying between them. The V gene's germline CDR1 is SNHLY and CDR2 FYNNEI. This CDR3 spans 17 amino acids. The CDR3 spells CASAVMRGYHPFNGYTF. The CDR3 DNA sequence: TGTGCCAGCGCTGTCATGCGGGGCTATCACCCTTTCAATGGCTACACCTTC.

The CDR3 region has the DNA TGTGCCACCAGTGATTTCGCAGGGTCGGAAACAGATACGCAGTATTTT. Protein: CATSDFAGSETDTQYF. V usage is TRBV24-1 and J usage is TRBJ2-3, with D tentatively TRBD1 (5 bases). Trimming left V 1 base short and J 3 bases short, with 13 bases between. The CDR3 sequence is 16 residues long. Germline V lookup: CDR1 KGHDR, CDR2 SFDVKD.

The genes are TRBV5-1 and TRBJ2-7, with TRBD1 as a possible D gene (5 bases). Trimming left V 0 bases short and J 5 bases short, with 12 bases between. CDR3 length equals 14 residues. CDR1 and CDR2 from the germline V gene are SGHRS and YFSETQ. The CDR3 region is CASSLVLREHEQYF. For the CDR3, the DNA is TGCGCCAGCAGCTTGGTTCTCAGGGAACACGAGCAGTACTTC.

In this sample, this clone turned up once. The chain has TRBV5-4 and TRBJ1-2; a weak D match, TRBD1 (6 bases). Germline assignment: CDR1 SGHNT and CDR2 YYREEE (reference sequence). V was shortened by 5 bases and J by 1 base, with 18 bases between the two germline ends. CDR3 length equals 16 residues. CDR3 bases: TGTGCCAGCAGTCCCCCAAGGACAGCTTTTAACTATGGCTACACCTTC. It is translated as CASSPPRTAFNYGYTF.

This chain links TRBV28 with TRBJ1-1; 10 bases map to TRBD1. The J segment lost 1 base and the V segment lost 4 bases, leaving 3 bases of the junction unmatched. Germline V lookup: CDR1 MDHEN, CDR2 SYDVKM. The CDR3 is 15 residues long. CDR3: CASSSGQGPNTEAFF. As DNA, the CDR3 is TGTGCCAGCAGTTCGGGACAGGGGCCGAACACTGAAGCTTTCTTT.

V gene TRBV4-2 combines with J gene TRBJ2-3; 15 bases are a match to TRBD2. The CDR3 is 22 amino acids. CDR1 and CDR2 (germline): LGHNA, YNFKEQ. V shed 0 bases and J 4 bases; nucleotides not matched to a gene: 17. CDR3 nucleotide sequence: TGTGCCAGCAGCCAAGATCGGGAGAGTCCGGGACTAGCGGGAGGAAAGGCAGATACGCAGTATTTT. Translation gives CASSQDRESPGLAGGKADTQYF.

V gene TRBV29-1 combines with J gene TRBJ2-7; a weak D match, TRBD1 (5 bases). The CDR3 totals 12 residues. The V end lost 4 bases, the J end lost 4 bases, and 11 bases lay between the germline ends. Germline loops: CDR1 SQVTM, CDR2 ANQGSEA. The CDR3: CSVGETVYEQYF. The DNA for the CDR3 is TGCAGCGTTGGCGAGACAGTTTACGAGCAGTACTTC.

This clone was seen repeatedly, ten times or more. J is TRBJ2-1 and V is TRBV5-1, with 7 bases that match TRBD1. Germline loops: CDR1 SGHRS, CDR2 YFSETQ. With 3 bases clipped from V and 6 bases from J, the junction kept 3 bases outside the gene matches. CDR3 size: 13 residues. In DNA, the CDR3 is TGCGCCAGCAGCTGGGGACAGCTCAATGAGCAGTTCTTC. The encoded protein is CASSWGQLNEQFF.

V and J are TRBV10-3 and TRBJ2-5, with 7 positions matching TRBD2. Germline CDR1 is ENHRY and CDR2 is SYGVKD. V dropped 8 bases and J dropped 1; count of bases not matched to a gene: 4. This CDR3 region has 13 residues. The chain's CDR3 is CAIGEGSQETQYF. CDR3 nucleotides: TGTGCCATCGGGGAGGGCAGCCAAGAGACCCAGTACTTC.

The count of this clone is one. V gene TRBV5-1 combines with J gene TRBJ2-7; 11 nucleotides agree with TRBD2. V shed 4 bases and J 3 bases; nucleotides not matched to a gene: 12. CDR3 length equals 17 residues. Germline loops: CDR1 SGHRS, CDR2 YFSETQ. CDR3 sequence: CASSTGLAGNTLYEQYF. DNA of the CDR3: TGCGCCAGCAGCACCGGACTAGCGGGCAATACTCTCTACGAGCAGTACTTC.

Only a few counts were recorded for this clone. The chain recombines TRBV11-2 with TRBJ2-1; 11 bases line up with TRBD2. CDR3 length equals 15 residues. V was clipped by 3 bases and J by 7 bases; unmatched bases: 5. Germline values: CDR1 SGHAT, CDR2 FQNNGV. The CDR3 DNA reads as TGTGCCAGCAGCTTCATAGCGGGGGGGCGTAATGAGCAGTTCTTC. The encoded protein is CASSFIAGGRNEQFF. Full variable domain (rest looked up from reference TRBV11-2 and TRBJ2-1): EAGVAQSPRYKIIEKRQSVAFWCNPISGHATLYWYQQILGQGPKLLIQFQNNGVVDDSQLPKDRFSAERLKGVDSTLKIQPAKLEDSAVYLCASSFIAGGRNEQFFGPGTRLTVL.

The V call is TRBV5-1, the J call TRBJ2-7; TRBD1 matches at 9 bases. This CDR3 has 16 amino acids. Trimming took 4 bases from V and 6 from J; bases not matched to a gene: 14. Germline-derived CDR1 and CDR2 are SGHRS and YFSETQ. CDR3 in amino acids: CASSDTGGVGFGEQYF. The CDR3 nucleotides read TGCGCCAGCAGCGACACAGGGGGCGTTGGTTTCGGCGAGCAGTACTTC.

This clone has just one count. The CDR3 nucleotides are TGCGCCAGCAGCGATCAGGGGTCCTCCTACAATGAGCAGTTCTTC. The encoded protein is CASSDQGSSYNEQFF. The rearrangement uses TRBV5-1 and TRBJ2-1, with D possibly TRBD1 on 6 matching bases. This CDR3 has 15 residues. Germline V gene lookup returns CDR1 SGHRS and CDR2 YFSETQ. The germline V and J ends were trimmed by 4 bases and 0 bases, with 11 bases remaining between them.

The chain has TRBV27 and TRBJ1-5; TRBD1 agrees at 7 bases. J was trimmed by 11 bases and V by 2 bases; bases with no gene match: 12. CDR1 is MNHEY, CDR2 SMNVEV, per germline (reference sequence). There are 15 residues in the CDR3. DNA of the CDR3: TGTGCCAGCAGTTTAGGAGGGGGCAGCAGGGTGGCCCAGCATTTT. It yields the protein CASSLGGGSRVAQHF.

This clone was recorded at least ten times. The chain employs TRBV7-9 and TRBJ1-1, with a possible D match to TRBD1 (6 bases). This CDR3 contains 17 residues. The V gene lost 2 bases and the J gene lost 0 bases, with 16 bases spanning the gap. The germline CDR1 and CDR2 sequences are SEHNR and FQNEAQ (reference sequence). The CDR3 loop is CASSLFRAGALNTEAFF. The CDR3 DNA is TGTGCCAGCAGCTTATTTCGGGCGGGGGCCCTGAACACTGAAGCTTTCTTT.

The V call is TRBV5-1, the J call TRBJ1-1; D ambiguous. The germline V gene encodes CDR1 SGHRS and CDR2 YFSETQ. This CDR3 is built from 14 residues. V was trimmed by 2 bases and J by 0 bases, leaving 8 bases between them. The CDR3 protein is CASSLSQLNTEAFF. The DNA of the CDR3 is TGCGCCAGCAGCTTATCACAGCTGAACACTGAAGCTTTCTTT.